The 3 T cell receptor beta chains below all came from one sample that was sequenced in a study of shared clonotypes between healthy human individuals. Assay used: immunoSEQ multiplex PCR; TCRdb lists only in-frame clones, some missing. This table has around 2,000,000 clones, approximately 95% appearing once. The sequenced material came from naive CD4+ T cells sorted from blood. The subset: CD45RA+ positively selected. The receptors derive from a man aged 18 to 29 in good health.

The chain links TRBV30 to TRBJ1-2, with D possibly matching TRBD1 (6 bases). This CDR3 contains 13 residues. Trimming pared 2 bases from V and 5 bases from J, leaving 12 bases between. Per germline, CDR1 GTSNPN and CDR2 SVGIG (reference sequence). The CDR3 nucleotides read TGTGCCTGGAGTAACAGGGCTGATTATGGCTACACCTTC. Translating it yields CAWSNRADYGYTF.

The chain links TRBV6-6 to TRBJ2-5, with TRBD1 identical over 8 bases. V shed 4 bases, J shed 5 bases, and the junction held 9 bases outside the gene matches. CDR1 is MNHNY and CDR2 is SVGAGI in the germline V gene (reference sequence). The CDR3 length is 15 residues. This chain's CDR3 is CASSSSYRGRETQYF. CDR3 bases: TGTGCCAGCAGTTCCTCCTACAGGGGGAGGGAGACCCAGTACTTC.

V gene TRBV9 combines with J gene TRBJ2-7; 7 bases match TRBD1. Losses at the gene ends were 3 bases for V and 2 bases for J; bases not matched to a gene: 23. This CDR3 has 20 residues. Germline V CDR1 and CDR2: SGDLS, YYNGEE. The CDR3 DNA follows: TGTGCCAGCAGCGACAGGGGAAATCGAAACGGCGGGTATGCCGCCTACGAGCAGTACTTC. Its translation is CASSDRGNRNGGYAAYEQYF.